One sample yielded the 21 T cell receptor beta chains listed below, sequenced in a study of multiple sclerosis patients with progressive multifocal leukoencephalopathy. Data came from immunoSEQ multiplex PCR; TCRdb stores just in-frame clones and leaves some out. Among about 30,000 clones listed, over 85% were seen once. Time point meaning: more than 5 months of natalizumab therapy. This specimen was PBMCs, taken from a patient treated with natalizumab. The receptors stem from a human donor with multiple sclerosis.

The chain is built from TRBV15 and TRBJ2-1, with 14 bases matching TRBD2. CDR1 and CDR2 (germline): LNHNV, YYDKDF (reference sequence). The CDR3 sequence is 17 residues long. V lost 6 bases to trimming and J lost 7 bases; unmatched junction nucleotides: 11. The CDR3 is CATSQGLAGVLRNEQFF. CDR3 coding DNA: TGTGCCACCAGTCAGGGACTAGCGGGAGTGTTAAGGAATGAGCAGTTCTTC.

The rearrangement uses TRBV25-1 and TRBJ2-3; 9 nucleotides match TRBD1. J lost 6 bases, V lost 4 bases, and 5 bases had no gene match. The CDR3 runs to 14 residues. Germline CDR1 is MGHDK and CDR2 is SYGVNS. CDR3 coding DNA: TGTGCCAGCAGTGGGGGACAGGGTCAGGATACGCAGTATTTT. The encoded protein is CASSGGQGQDTQYF. The full variable domain, rest sourced from reference TRBV25-1 and TRBJ2-3, is EADIYQTPRYLVIGTGKKITLECSQTMGHDKMYWYQQDPGMELHLIHYSYGVNSTEKGDLSSESTVSRIRTEHFPLTLESARPSHTSQYLCASSGGQGQDTQYFGPGTRLTVL.

V is TRBV7-2 and J is TRBJ1-4; TRBD1 agrees at 10 bases. CDR3 length: 14 amino acids. V gave up 5 bases and J gave up 11 bases; unmatched junction bases: 8. CDR1 is SGHTA, CDR2 FQGNSA, per germline. CDR3 DNA sequence: TGTGCCAGCAGCCTTCCCGGGACAGGGGTCAAACTGTTTTTT. This sequence encodes CASSLPGTGVKLFF.

The V gene is TRBV19, the J gene TRBJ2-7; 8 nucleotides agree with TRBD1. The CDR3 is made up of 15 amino acids. The germline V gene has CDR1 LNHDA and CDR2 SQIVND (reference sequence). V lost 5 bases and J lost 2; bases outside the gene matches: 8. CDR3 protein: CASSSRDRRAYEQYF. In DNA, the CDR3 is TGTGCCAGTAGTTCCCGGGACAGGAGAGCCTACGAGCAGTACTTC.

V usage is TRBV28 and J usage is TRBJ2-1; tentatively, D is TRBD2 (5 bases). From germline, CDR1 is MDHEN and CDR2 SYDVKM. This CDR3 contains 15 residues. The V end lost 2 bases, the J end lost 2 bases, and 10 bases lay between the germline ends. The CDR3 loop reads CASSLVSVPYNEQFF. The CDR3 DNA reads as TGTGCCAGCAGTTTAGTTAGCGTTCCCTACAATGAGCAGTTCTTC.

The chain recombines TRBV28 with TRBJ1-2; no reliable D call. The germline V gene has CDR1 MDHEN and CDR2 SYDVKM. Trimming cost V 6 bases and J 8 bases, with 19 bases left between them. This CDR3 has 14 amino acids. CDR3 bases: TGTGCCAGCAGCCCAATGAGCCTCCCGCGCGGCTACACCTTC. Protein: CASSPMSLPRGYTF.

The V and J genes are TRBV18 and TRBJ2-6, with 10 bases that match TRBD1. Trimming took 4 bases from V and 0 from J; bases not matched to a gene: 0. This CDR3 comprises 16 residues. Germline CDR1 and CDR2: KGHSH and LQKENI. The CDR3 DNA is TGTGCCAGCTCACGGACAGGGGGCTCTGGGGCCAACGTCCTGACTTTC. This sequence encodes CASSRTGGSGANVLTF.

The chain joins TRBV7-7 to TRBJ2-5; D might be TRBD2 (6 bases). Gene TRBJ2-7 matches the end of the DNA better, so the J call may be wrong. This CDR3 spans 13 amino acids. Germline CDR1 and CDR2: SSHAT and FNYEAQ (reference sequence). CDR3 loop: CASSSGLFYEQYF. In DNA, the CDR3 is TGTGCCAGCAGCTCCGGACTATTTTACGAGCAGTACTTC.

The V and J genes are TRBV7-9 and TRBJ2-4; D perhaps matches TRBD2 (6 bases). V was trimmed by 1 base and J by 3 bases, leaving 10 bases between them. This CDR3 contains 15 residues. Germline loops: CDR1 SEHNR, CDR2 FQNEAQ (reference sequence). In DNA form, the CDR3 reads TGTGCCAGCAGCTTAGATCGGAGGGGCAAAAACATTCAGTACTTC. Amino acids: CASSLDRRGKNIQYF. Supplemented by reference TRBV7-9 and TRBJ2-4, the full variable domain reads DTGVSQNPRHKITKRGQNVTFRCDPISEHNRLYWYRQTLGQGPEFLTYFQNEAQLEKSRLLSDRFSAERPKGSFSTLEIQRTEQGDSAMYLCASSLDRRGKNIQYFGAGTRLSVL.

The chain combines TRBV7-2 with TRBJ1-3, with 8 bases that match TRBD1. Trimming took 1 base from V and 5 from J; bases not matched to a gene: 13. The germline gives CDR1 SGHTA, CDR2 FQGNSA. CDR3 size: 18 residues. The chain's CDR3 is CASSLGTGRFQTRNTIYF. CDR3 DNA: TGTGCCAGCAGCTTAGGGACAGGGAGGTTCCAGACGAGAAACACCATATATTTT. The full variable domain, in which reference TRBV7-2 and TRBJ1-3 provide the parts outside the CDR3, is GAGVSQSPSNKVTEKGKDVELRCDPISGHTALYWYRQSLGQGLEFLIYFQGNSAPDKSGLPSDRFSAERTGGSVSTLTIQRTQQEDSAVYLCASSLGTGRFQTRNTIYFGEGSWLTVV.

CDR3 DNA sequence: TGCGCCAGCAGCTTCGGACTGTGGACTAGCGGGAGTGGCAATGAGCAGTTCTTC. Protein: CASSFGLWTSGSGNEQFF. The chain has TRBV5-1 and TRBJ2-1; 13 nucleotides match TRBD2. V shed 2 bases and J 6 bases; nucleotides not matched to a gene: 11. Looked up from germline, CDR1 is SGHRS and CDR2 is YFSETQ. The CDR3 consists of 18 residues.

The chain uses TRBV15 and TRBJ2-7, with D tentatively TRBD1 or TRBD2 (5 bases each). Between the trimmed V and J ends, which lost 0 bases and 5 bases, there was a span of 11 bases. The CDR3 has 14 residues. The germline gives CDR1 LNHNV, CDR2 YYDKDF (reference sequence). The CDR3 DNA is TGTGCCACCAGCAGAGATATGGTGGGGGACGAGCAGTACTTC. This gives the protein CATSRDMVGDEQYF.

V is TRBV12-5 and J is TRBJ2-1; 10 bases match TRBD2. V was clipped by 10 bases and J by 2 bases; unmatched bases: 8. The V gene's germline CDR1 is LGHNT and CDR2 FRNRAP. The CDR3 runs to 15 residues. The CDR3 spells CAILAGTPTYNEQFF. In DNA form, the CDR3 reads TGTGCTATACTAGCGGGGACACCCACCTACAATGAGCAGTTCTTC.

The V gene is TRBV30, the J gene TRBJ1-5; D is unclear. CDR3 length equals 13 residues. Germline CDR1 and CDR2: GTSNPN and SVGIG (reference sequence). V was pared by 2 bases and J by 0 bases, with 5 bases between. CDR3 loop: CAWSSDSNQPQHF. DNA of the CDR3: TGTGCCTGGAGTTCAGATAGCAATCAGCCCCAGCATTTT.

The chain combines TRBV7-2 with TRBJ2-7, with 8 bases identical to TRBD1. The CDR3 is made up of 14 amino acids. V shed 1 base, J shed 5 bases, and the junction held 4 bases outside the gene matches. Germline V gene lookup returns CDR1 SGHTA and CDR2 FQGNSA. The CDR3 region is CASSLGTGPNEQYF. As DNA, the CDR3 is TGTGCCAGCAGCTTAGGGACAGGGCCCAACGAGCAGTACTTC.

J is TRBJ1-5 and V is TRBV19; D remains unclear. This CDR3 has 15 amino acids. V was cut by 8 bases and J by 0 bases, with 14 bases left in between. Germline-derived CDR1 and CDR2 are LNHDA and SQIVND (reference sequence). CDR3 protein: CASLLSSYSNQPQHF. CDR3 DNA sequence: TGTGCCAGTCTTCTTTCCAGTTATAGCAATCAGCCCCAGCATTTT.

The chain joins TRBV6-1 to TRBJ1-4; TRBD1 agrees at 7 bases. In germline, CDR1 is MNHNS, CDR2 SASEGT. The CDR3 is made up of 15 amino acids. Trimming took 6 bases from V and 8 from J; bases not matched to a gene: 12. The CDR3 here is CASRRRDSEWEKLFF. The CDR3 DNA is TGTGCCAGCAGACGACGGGACAGTGAGTGGGAAAAACTGTTTTTT.

The chain carries TRBV9 and TRBJ2-1; 9 bases align to TRBD2. The CDR3 covers 16 residues. Looked up from germline, CDR1 is SGDLS and CDR2 is YYNGEE. Trimming at V came to 3 bases and at J to 2 bases, leaving 6 bases not matched to a gene. The CDR3 here is CASSAISGRAYNEQFF. The CDR3 DNA is TGTGCCAGCAGCGCCATTAGCGGGAGAGCCTACAATGAGCAGTTCTTC.

The chain recombines TRBV7-2 with TRBJ2-1; 11 bases line up with TRBD2. V lost 1 base, J lost 0 bases, and 8 bases stayed unmatched. The CDR3 extends over 19 amino acids. The V gene's germline CDR1 is SGHTA and CDR2 FQGNSA. In nucleotides, the CDR3 is TGTGCCAGCAGCTTAGTCGCGACTAGCGGGGTGGGCTCCTACAATGAGCAGTTCTTC. Its protein is CASSLVATSGVGSYNEQFF.

The rearrangement uses TRBV7-2 and TRBJ2-1; D is ambiguous. Deletions cut 3 bases from V and 3 bases from J, with 12 bases between. CDR1 is SGHTA and CDR2 is FQGNSA in the germline V gene. The CDR3 is made up of 15 amino acids. For the CDR3, the DNA is TGTGCCAGCAGCTTTTATCACACCATCTACAATGAGCAGTTCTTC. Translated, it gives CASSFYHTIYNEQFF.

The chain employs TRBV6-5 and TRBJ1-3; no clear D gene. Trimming removed 4 bases at V and 0 bases at J, with 13 bases between. The CDR3 loop spans 16 amino acids. Germline V gene lookup returns CDR1 MNHEY and CDR2 SVGAGI. CDR3: CASSLRTPSSGNTIYF. As DNA, the CDR3 is TGTGCCAGCAGTTTAAGGACGCCGAGCTCTGGAAACACCATATATTTT.